What follows are 9 T cell receptor beta chains derived from one specimen sequenced in a study of T cells expressing NK-cell markers (dated by TCRdb to between 2020 and 2021). Libraries were made using 5' RACE. TCRdb lists the instrument as Illumina HiSeq 2000. Following reprocessing of the reads by TCRdb, the data hold one row per CDR3 protein sequence and no DNA is available. The sample table gives about 140,000 distinct CDR3 sequences. Approximately 12% of the sample rests with the top ten. The sequenced material came from blood T cells: a sorted CD56 or NKG2C T cell subset, CD4+ or CD8+ T cells, or bulk PBMC T cells (not recorded which). The receptors here all came from a man younger than 35 in good health. Donor details come from another sample of the same person, matched by shared clones.

The V gene is TRBV20-1, the J gene TRBJ2-1; TCRdb picks TRBD2, but there is no DNA to check that call. The CDR3 sequence is 16 residues long. Germline CDR1 and CDR2: DFQATT and SNEGSKA (reference sequence). The CDR3 protein is CSAPRKLAARPNEQFF.

CDR3 residues: CASSPGPAAETQYF. The chain has TRBV6-2 or TRBV6-3 and TRBJ2-5; TCRdb outputs TRBD2, but without DNA this stays unchecked. The CDR3 runs 14 residues. CDR1 MNHEY and CDR2 SVGEGT come from the germline V gene.

This chain connects TRBV5-5 to TRBJ2-1; TCRdb selects TRBD1, and the lack of DNA leaves this call unchecked. The CDR3 consists of 14 residues. Germline V gene sequence: CDR1 SGHKS, CDR2 YYEKEE (reference sequence). CDR3 sequence reads: CASSLGGVANEQFF. Looking up the rest from reference TRBV5-5 and TRBJ2-1 gives the full variable domain: DAGVTQSPTHLIKTRGQQVTLRCSPISGHKSVSWYQQVLGQGPQFIFQYYEKEERGRGNFPDRFSARQFPNYSSELNVNALLLGDSALYLCASSLGGVANEQFFGPGTRLTVL.

The J gene is TRBJ2-1, the V gene TRBV29-1; the D gene TCRdb calls, TRBD2, cannot be checked with no DNA. Germline CDR1 SQVTM, CDR2 ANQGSEA. This CDR3 spans 15 amino acids. The CDR3 region is CSVWLAEGGYNEQFF.

V is TRBV18 and J is TRBJ2-1; TCRdb outputs TRBD2, but without DNA this stays unchecked. Germline V gene lookup returns CDR1 KGHSH and CDR2 LQKENI. The CDR3 runs 16 residues. The CDR3 loop reads CASSPPRLAGINEQFF.

V and J are TRBV6-6 and TRBJ1-2; TCRdb outputs TRBD1, but without DNA this stays unchecked. This CDR3 contains 13 residues. CDR1 is MNHNY, CDR2 SVGAGI, per germline (reference sequence). The CDR3 loop reads CASNPGEPYGYTF.

The chain couples TRBV5-1 to TRBJ2-3; TCRdb picks TRBD2, but there is no DNA to check that call. The CDR3 spans 15 residues. From germline, CDR1 is SGHRS and CDR2 YFSETQ. The CDR3 loop is CASSLAGATTDTQYF. Variable domain in full (rest from reference TRBV5-1 and TRBJ2-3): KAGVTQTPRYLIKTRGQQVTLSCSPISGHRSVSWYQQTPGQGLQFLFEYFSETQRNKGNFPGRFSGRQFSNSRSEMNVSTLELGDSALYLCASSLAGATTDTQYFGPGTRLTVL.

V is TRBV5-4 and J is TRBJ2-1. Germline CDR1 and CDR2: SGHNT and YYREEE (reference sequence). CDR3 size: 13 residues. CDR3 amino acids: CAIGTDSYNEQFF.

J is TRBJ1-5 and V is TRBV6-2 or TRBV6-3. The CDR3 has 15 residues. Germline V lookup: CDR1 MNHEY, CDR2 SVGEGT. CDR3 residues: CASSYSGTANQPQHF.